The clone carrying this T cell receptor (beta chain) was seen more than once but under ten times. The antigen is not known. At one end, the junction sequence differs from germline, possibly due to a read error. Priming with a constant-region primer yielded TCR beta cDNA from roughly 0.45 ug total RNA. Employing slightly modified ARM-PCR, three nested multiplex PCR rounds were run, and these gave rise to the TCR beta libraries. Each CDR3 protein is one row after TCRdb ran MiXCR on the multiplex PCR reads. Altogether 90,000 to 110,000 distinct CDR3 sequences are present, about four fifths being singletons, with the ten largest covering about 20%. Co-extraction yielded RNA and DNA from around 20-30 mg of unsorted bulk tissue. There were only treatment-naive patients, all with chronic HBV infection. Sampling of every tumor involved five separate regions. These included the tumor centre. These data belong to a study of tumor-infiltrating lymphocytes in primary liver carcinoma. Study summary: These were node-negative, non-metastatic T1-T3 tumors of roughly 4 to 11 cm. Whole-study results and caveats: Blood fell significantly below tumors in its top-250-clone fraction (p = 0.039).

The sequenced material came from liver tumor tissue from sampling region 3. As to subset: tumor region T3, left-lateral pole. This receptor was taken from a man aged 40-50 years with primary liver carcinoma and hepatitis B virus infection.

CDR3: CSAETGQGNTEAFF. The CDR3 DNA is TGCAGCGCTGAAACAGGACAGGGGAACACTGAAGCTTTCTTC. The chain employs TRBV29-1 and TRBJ1-1, with 9 bases aligning to TRBD1. Germline-derived CDR1 and CDR2 are SQVTM and ANQGSEA. The CDR3 extends over 14 amino acids. Drawing the rest from reference TRBV29-1 and TRBJ1-1, the complete variable domain is SAVISQKPSRDICQRGTSLTIQCQVDSQVTMMFWYRQQPGQSLTLIATANQGSEATYESGFVIDKFPISRPNLTFSTLTVSNMSPEDSSIYLCSAETGQGNTEAFFGQGTRLTVV.